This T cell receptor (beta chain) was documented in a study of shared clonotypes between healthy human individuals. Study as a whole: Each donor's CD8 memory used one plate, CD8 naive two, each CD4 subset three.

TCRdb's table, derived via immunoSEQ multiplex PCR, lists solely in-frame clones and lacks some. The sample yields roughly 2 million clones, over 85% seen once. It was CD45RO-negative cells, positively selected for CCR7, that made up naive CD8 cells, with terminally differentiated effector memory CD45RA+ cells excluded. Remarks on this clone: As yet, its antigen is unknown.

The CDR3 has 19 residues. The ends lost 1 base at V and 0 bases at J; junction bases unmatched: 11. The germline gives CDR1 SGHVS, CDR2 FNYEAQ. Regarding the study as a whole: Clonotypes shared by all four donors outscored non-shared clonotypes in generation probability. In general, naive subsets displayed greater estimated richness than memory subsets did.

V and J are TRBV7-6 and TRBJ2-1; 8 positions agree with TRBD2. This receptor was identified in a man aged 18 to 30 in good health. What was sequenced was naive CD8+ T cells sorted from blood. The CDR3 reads CASSLDYPAGDRSYNEQFF. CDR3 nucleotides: TGTGCCAGCAGCTTAGACTATCCAGCGGGAGACCGCTCCTACAATGAGCAGTTCTTC.